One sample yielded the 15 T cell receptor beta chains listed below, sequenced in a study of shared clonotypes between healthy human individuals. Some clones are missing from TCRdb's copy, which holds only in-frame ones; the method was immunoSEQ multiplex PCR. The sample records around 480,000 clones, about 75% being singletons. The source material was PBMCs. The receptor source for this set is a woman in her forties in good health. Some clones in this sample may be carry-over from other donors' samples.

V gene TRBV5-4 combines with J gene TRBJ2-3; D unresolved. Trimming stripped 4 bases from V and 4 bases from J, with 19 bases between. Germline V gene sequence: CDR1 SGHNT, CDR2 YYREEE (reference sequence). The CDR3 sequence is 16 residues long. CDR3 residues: CASSQTAKDGADTQYF. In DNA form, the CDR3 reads TGTGCCAGCAGCCAGACTGCGAAAGACGGAGCAGATACGCAGTATTTT.

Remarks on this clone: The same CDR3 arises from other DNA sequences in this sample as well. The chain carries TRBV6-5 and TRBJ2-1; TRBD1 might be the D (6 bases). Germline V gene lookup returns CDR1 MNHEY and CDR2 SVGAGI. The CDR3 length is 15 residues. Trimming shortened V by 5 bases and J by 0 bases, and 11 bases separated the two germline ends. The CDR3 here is CASSPTGRSYNEQFF. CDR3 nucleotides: TGTGCCAGCAGTCCCACAGGGCGCTCCTACAATGAGCAGTTCTTC.

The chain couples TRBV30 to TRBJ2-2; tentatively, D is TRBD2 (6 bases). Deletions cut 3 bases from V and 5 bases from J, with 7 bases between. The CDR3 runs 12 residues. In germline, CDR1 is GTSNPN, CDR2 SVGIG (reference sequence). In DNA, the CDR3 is TGTGCCTGGAGGAGCGGGACCGGGGAGCTGTTTTTT. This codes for CAWRSGTGELFF.

DNA of the CDR3: TGTGCCAGCAACCGACAGGATGTGGAAGAGACCCAGTACTTC. Its translation: CASNRQDVEETQYF. V is TRBV5-4 and J is TRBJ2-5, with D perhaps TRBD1 (6 bases). The germline V gene encodes CDR1 SGHNT and CDR2 YYREEE (reference sequence). This CDR3 has 14 residues. The germline V and J ends were trimmed by 6 bases and 3 bases, with 15 bases remaining between them.

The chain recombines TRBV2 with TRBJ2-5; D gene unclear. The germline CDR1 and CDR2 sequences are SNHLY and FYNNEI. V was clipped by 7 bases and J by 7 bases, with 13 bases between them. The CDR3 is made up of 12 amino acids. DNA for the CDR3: TGTGCCAGCAAGGCGCCATCGGGGACCCAGTACTTC. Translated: CASKAPSGTQYF. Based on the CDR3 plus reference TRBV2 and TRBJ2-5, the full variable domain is EPEVTQTPSHQVTQMGQEVILRCVPISNHLYFYWYRQILGQKVEFLVSFYNNEISEKSEIFDDQFSVERPDGSNFTLKIRSTKLEDSAMYFCASKAPSGTQYFGPGTRLLVL.

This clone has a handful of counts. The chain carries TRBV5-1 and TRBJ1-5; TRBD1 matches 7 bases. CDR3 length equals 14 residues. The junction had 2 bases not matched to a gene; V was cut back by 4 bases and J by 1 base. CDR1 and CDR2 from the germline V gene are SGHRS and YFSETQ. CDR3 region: CASSPTGSNQPQHF. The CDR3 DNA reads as TGCGCCAGCAGCCCGACAGGGAGCAATCAGCCCCAGCATTTT.

Here the CDR3 reads CASSNSADRDPLNIQYF. DNA for the CDR3: TGTGCCAGCAGCAACTCGGCCGACAGGGATCCCCTAAACATTCAGTACTTC. The chain joins TRBV13 to TRBJ2-4, with TRBD1 matching over 7 bases. CDR3 length equals 17 residues. Germline V gives CDR1 PRHDT, CDR2 FYEKMQ (reference sequence). Trimming at V came to 5 bases and at J to 6 bases, leaving 16 bases not matched to a gene.

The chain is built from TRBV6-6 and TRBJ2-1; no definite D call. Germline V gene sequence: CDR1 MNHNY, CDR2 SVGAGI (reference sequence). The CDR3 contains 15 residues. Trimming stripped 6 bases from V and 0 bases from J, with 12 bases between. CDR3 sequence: CASRGSGDSYNEQFF. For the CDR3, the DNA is TGTGCCAGCAGGGGGTCGGGTGACTCCTACAATGAGCAGTTCTTC.

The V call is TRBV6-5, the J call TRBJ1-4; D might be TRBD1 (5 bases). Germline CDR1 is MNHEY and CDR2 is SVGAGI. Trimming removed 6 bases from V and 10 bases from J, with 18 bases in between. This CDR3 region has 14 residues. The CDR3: CASRRQGYSGKLFF. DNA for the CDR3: TGTGCCAGCAGGCGGCAGGGCTATTCCGGAAAACTGTTTTTT.

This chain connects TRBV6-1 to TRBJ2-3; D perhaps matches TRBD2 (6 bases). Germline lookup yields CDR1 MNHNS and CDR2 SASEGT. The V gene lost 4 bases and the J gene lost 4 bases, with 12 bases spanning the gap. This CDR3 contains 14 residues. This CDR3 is CASSAGAVADTQYF. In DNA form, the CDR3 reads TGTGCCAGCAGTGCGGGAGCGGTAGCAGATACGCAGTATTTT.

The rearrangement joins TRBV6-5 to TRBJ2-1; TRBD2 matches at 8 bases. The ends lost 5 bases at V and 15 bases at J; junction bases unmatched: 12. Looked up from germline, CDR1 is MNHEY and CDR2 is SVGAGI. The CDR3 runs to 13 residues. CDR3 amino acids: CASSPNTSGLRFF. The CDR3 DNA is TGTGCCAGCAGTCCCAACACTAGCGGTCTCAGGTTCTTC.

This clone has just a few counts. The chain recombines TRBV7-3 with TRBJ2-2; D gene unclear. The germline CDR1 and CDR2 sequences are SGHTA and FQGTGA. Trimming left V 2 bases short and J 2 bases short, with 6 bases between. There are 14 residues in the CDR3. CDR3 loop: CASSLGRNTGELFF. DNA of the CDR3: TGTGCCAGCAGCTTAGGCAGAAACACCGGGGAGCTGTTTTTT.

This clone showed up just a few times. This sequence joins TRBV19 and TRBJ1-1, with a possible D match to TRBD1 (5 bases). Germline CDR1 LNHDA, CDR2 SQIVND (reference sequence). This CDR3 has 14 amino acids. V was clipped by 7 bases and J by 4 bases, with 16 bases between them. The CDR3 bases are TGTGCCAGTACCACGGGCGGCCAGGGCACTGAAGCTTTCTTT. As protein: CASTTGGQGTEAFF.

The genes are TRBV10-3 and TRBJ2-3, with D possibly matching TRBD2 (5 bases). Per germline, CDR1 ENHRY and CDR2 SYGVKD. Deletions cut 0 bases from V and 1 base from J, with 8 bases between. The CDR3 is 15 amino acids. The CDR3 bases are TGTGCCATCAGTGAGTCGAAGGGAGGCACAGATACGCAGTATTTT. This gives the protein CAISESKGGTDTQYF.

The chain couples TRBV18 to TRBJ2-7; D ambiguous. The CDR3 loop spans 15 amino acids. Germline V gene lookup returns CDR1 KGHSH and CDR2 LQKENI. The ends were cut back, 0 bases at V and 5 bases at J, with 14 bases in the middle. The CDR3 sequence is CASSPPSLEKDEQYF. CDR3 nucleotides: TGTGCCAGCTCACCACCTTCTCTGGAAAAAGACGAGCAGTACTTC.